Below are 29 T cell receptor beta chains sequenced from a single sample in a study of early T cells in non-severe SARS-CoV-2 infection. Each CDR3 protein gets one entry after TCRdb re-called the 5' RACE reads with MiXCR. This table has some 51,000 distinct CDR3 sequences, 15% appearing once. The sequenced sample was whole blood, obtained at baseline. These receptors all come from an adult who was a healthcare worker with PCR-confirmed SARS-CoV-2 infection or an uninfected control (not recorded which).

The rearrangement uses TRBV7-2 and TRBJ2-3; D unclear. CDR1 is SGHTA, CDR2 FQGNSA, per germline. CDR3 length equals 15 residues. Trimming took off 3 bases at V and 2 bases at J, with 12 bases between the two ends. CDR3 coding DNA: TGTGCCAGCAGCTTCCGGGTCACCCCCACAGATACGCAGTATTTT. It encodes CASSFRVTPTDTQYF.

The rearrangement joins TRBV2 to TRBJ1-1, with D unclear. Germline lookup yields CDR1 SNHLY and CDR2 FYNNEI. Trimming left V 10 bases short and J 6 bases short, with 12 bases between. This CDR3 is 11 amino acids long. CDR3 in amino acids: CAIGRSAEAFF. The CDR3, as DNA: TGTGCCATCGGACGGTCCGCTGAAGCTTTCTTT.

This clonotype turned up a few times. The chain uses TRBV27 and TRBJ2-1, with a weak D call TRBD2 (13 bases). Trimming cost V 6 bases and J 4 bases, with 28 bases left between them. CDR3 length: 19 residues. CDR1 MNHEY and CDR2 SMNVEV come from the germline V gene (reference sequence). This CDR3 reads CASRGTGGRLAGGYNEQFF. Written as DNA, the CDR3 is TGTGCCAGCAGGGGGACAGGGGGCCGACTAGCGGGAGGATACAATGAGCAGTTCTTC.

This clonotype has more than one count but fewer than ten. The chain has TRBV19 and TRBJ1-5; TRBD1 is a possible D gene (6 bases). This CDR3 region has 12 residues. V was pared by 5 bases and J by 9 bases, with 11 bases between. Germline loops: CDR1 LNHDA, CDR2 SQIVND (reference sequence). This CDR3 reads CASSLRQAPQHF. The CDR3 region has the DNA TGTGCCAGTAGTCTTCGACAGGCGCCCCAGCATTTT.

This clonotype was picked up a small number of times. The genes are TRBV10-2 and TRBJ1-2, with 7 bases matching TRBD1. The CDR3 extends over 14 amino acids. J gave up 5 bases and V 8 bases, and 11 bases lay outside the gene matches. Looked up from germline, CDR1 is WSHSY and CDR2 is SAAADI. The CDR3 sequence is CASRGQGEGYGYTF. In nucleotides, the CDR3 is TGCGCCAGCCGGGGTCAGGGGGAAGGGTATGGCTACACCTTC.

The chain links TRBV3-1 to TRBJ1-6; D gene uncertain. Germline V lookup: CDR1 LGHDT, CDR2 YNNKEL (reference sequence). Trimming took off 4 bases at V and 7 bases at J, with 11 bases between the two ends. The CDR3 covers 14 residues. CDR3 DNA sequence: TGTGCCAGCAGCCTCGGCCTGGGGAATTCACCCCTCCACTTT. Residues: CASSLGLGNSPLHF.

This chain connects TRBV2 to TRBJ2-3; D could derive from TRBD1 or TRBD2 (5 bases each). Trimming left V 8 bases short and J 3 bases short, with 18 bases between. This CDR3 region has 15 residues. The germline V gene has CDR1 SNHLY and CDR2 FYNNEI. In DNA, the CDR3 is TGTGCCAGCCACCGAGGGGATAGTGTTACAGATACGCAGTATTTT. Its translation: CASHRGDSVTDTQYF.

V and J are TRBV11-2 and TRBJ2-7; unclear D gene. Trimming took 4 bases from V and 5 from J, leaving 9 bases between them. The CDR3 contains 12 residues. Germline V gene data show CDR1 as SGHAT and CDR2 as FQNNGV. CDR3 bases: TGTGCCAGCAGCTCCCATCAGGACGAGCAGTACTTC. Translated, it gives CASSSHQDEQYF. The full variable domain, rest sourced from reference TRBV11-2 and TRBJ2-7, is EAGVAQSPRYKIIEKRQSVAFWCNPISGHATLYWYQQILGQGPKLLIQFQNNGVVDDSQLPKDRFSAERLKGVDSTLKIQPAKLEDSAVYLCASSSHQDEQYFGPGTRLTVT.

There are many counts of this clonotype. The V and J genes are TRBV7-9 and TRBJ2-7; D gene ambiguous. Germline V gives CDR1 SEHNR, CDR2 FQNEAQ (reference sequence). This CDR3 has 13 amino acids. V dropped 5 bases and J dropped 2 bases, with 10 bases sitting between them. DNA for the CDR3: TGTGCCAGCAGCCCTGGACCCACCTACGAGCAGTACTTC. It specifies CASSPGPTYEQYF.

The chain is built from TRBV12-3 or TRBV12-4 and TRBJ2-7; 7 bases are shared with TRBD2. The length of the CDR3 is 14 residues. V shed 6 bases, J shed 1 base, and the junction held 6 bases outside the gene matches. For the CDR3, the DNA is TGTGCCAGCAGGGGAGGGACGGTGTCCTACGAGCAGTACTTC. Protein product: CASRGGTVSYEQYF.

This clonotype has only a few counts. The V call is TRBV20-1, the J call TRBJ1-4; D perhaps matches TRBD1 (5 bases). Germline V gene sequence: CDR1 DFQATT, CDR2 SNEGSKA (reference sequence). CDR3 length equals 13 residues. Trimming shortened V by 1 base and J by 8 bases, and 11 bases separated the two germline ends. CDR3 loop: CSARGGWGEKLFF. As DNA, the CDR3 is TGCAGTGCTAGAGGGGGATGGGGGGAAAAACTGTTTTTT.

The chain links TRBV30 to TRBJ2-6; the D gene is possibly TRBD1 (6 bases). V shed 2 bases and J shed 0 bases, with 11 bases lying between them. The CDR3 spans 16 residues. Germline assignment: CDR1 GTSNPN and CDR2 SVGIG (reference sequence). The CDR3 DNA follows: TGTGCCTGGAGTAAAGGACAGTCCTCTGGGGCCAACGTCCTGACTTTC. Residues: CAWSKGQSSGANVLTF. The complete variable domain, with remaining parts taken from reference TRBV30 and TRBJ2-6, reads SQTIHQWPATLVQPVGSPLSLECTVEGTSNPNLYWYRQAAGRGLQLLFYSVGIGQISSEVPQNLSASRPQDRQFILSSKKLLLSDSGFYLCAWSKGQSSGANVLTFGAGSRLTVL.

At least ten counts were recorded for this clonotype. CDR3 nucleotide sequence: TGTGCCAGCAGCCAAGATATTCGACAGCTAGTATACAATGAGCAGTTCTTC. Amino acid sequence: CASSQDIRQLVYNEQFF. V is TRBV3-1 and J is TRBJ2-1, with D possibly being TRBD1 (5 bases). The ends were cut back, 0 bases at V and 4 bases at J, with 16 bases in the middle. The CDR3 spans 17 residues. Germline CDR1 LGHDT, CDR2 YNNKEL (reference sequence).

V gene TRBV18 combines with J gene TRBJ1-1; D ambiguous. Germline V CDR1 and CDR2: KGHSH, LQKENI. V lost 3 bases and J lost 3, with 8 bases in between. The CDR3 extends over 13 amino acids. The DNA of the CDR3 is TGTGCCAGCTCACCGCTTAGGTACACTGAAGCTTTCTTT. The encoded protein is CASSPLRYTEAFF.

This clonotype came up many times. The J gene is TRBJ2-2, the V gene TRBV10-2, with D tentatively TRBD2 (6 bases). With 10 bases removed from V and 0 bases from J, the gap between germline ends came to 15 bases. The CDR3 sequence is 15 residues long. CDR1 and CDR2 from the germline V gene are WSHSY and SAAADI. CDR3 sequence: CATFIRGTNTGELFF. CDR3 in DNA: TGCGCCACCTTTATCCGGGGGACGAACACCGGGGAGCTGTTTTTT.

This clonotype has at least ten counts. The chain carries TRBV29-1 and TRBJ1-2, with 9 nucleotides matching TRBD1. The CDR3 is 12 residues long. Germline loops: CDR1 SQVTM, CDR2 ANQGSEA. The V and J ends lost 6 bases and 7 bases, in that order; junction bases with no gene match: 6. For the CDR3, the DNA is TGCAGCGTGCGGACAGGGGATCGTGGCTACACCTTC. It yields the protein CSVRTGDRGYTF.

The genes are TRBV12-3 or TRBV12-4 and TRBJ1-1, with D perhaps TRBD1 (6 bases). Trimming took off 7 bases at V and 0 bases at J, with 15 bases between the two ends. The length of the CDR3 is 15 residues. The CDR3 DNA reads TGTGCCAGCAAACCAGGAGGGGGAATGAACACTGAAGCTTTCTTT. It codes for CASKPGGGMNTEAFF.

In this sample, this clonotype turned up many times. The chain links TRBV5-1 to TRBJ2-5; possible D gene TRBD1, 7 bases. This CDR3 spans 13 amino acids. CDR1 is SGHRS, CDR2 YFSETQ, per germline. V was pared by 4 bases and J by 7 bases, with 14 bases between. The CDR3 spells CASSTGDSGTQYF. The CDR3 region has the DNA TGCGCCAGCAGCACAGGGGACTCCGGGACCCAGTACTTC. The whole variable domain, filled in from reference TRBV5-1 and TRBJ2-5, reads KAGVTQTPRYLIKTRGQQVTLSCSPISGHRSVSWYQQTPGQGLQFLFEYFSETQRNKGNFPGRFSGRQFSNSRSEMNVSTLELGDSALYLCASSTGDSGTQYFGPGTRLLVL.

The chain employs TRBV6-1 and TRBJ1-6, with 7 bases aligning to TRBD1. With V trimmed by 8 bases and J by 10 bases, 8 bases remained unmatched. This CDR3 is built from 13 residues. Germline V lookup: CDR1 MNHNS, CDR2 SASEGT. The CDR3 nucleotides read TGTGCCAGCTTTACAGGGGTAAGGTCACCCCTCCACTTT. Its protein is CASFTGVRSPLHF.

The chain has TRBV5-1 and TRBJ2-7; D may correspond to TRBD1 or TRBD2 (5 bases each). The germline CDR1 and CDR2 sequences are SGHRS and YFSETQ. V lost 0 bases and J lost 2, with 6 bases in between. The CDR3 runs 13 residues. As DNA, the CDR3 is TGCGCCAGCAGCTTGGGGGGGACCTACGAGCAGTACTTC. It translates to CASSLGGTYEQYF. Complete variable domain (other parts from reference TRBV5-1 and TRBJ2-7): KAGVTQTPRYLIKTRGQQVTLSCSPISGHRSVSWYQQTPGQGLQFLFEYFSETQRNKGNFPGRFSGRQFSNSRSEMNVSTLELGDSALYLCASSLGGTYEQYFGPGTRLTVT.

The V call is TRBV20-1, the J call TRBJ1-1, with a possible D match to TRBD1 (6 bases). Germline CDR1 reads DFQATT; CDR2 reads SNEGSKA (reference sequence). The ends were cut back, 0 bases at V and 1 base at J, with 9 bases in the middle. CDR3 size: 14 residues. CDR3 sequence (DNA): TGCAGTGCTAGAGACAGGGGAAGGAACACTGAAGCTTTCTTT. It specifies CSARDRGRNTEAFF.

This clonotype has at least ten counts. This chain links TRBV28 with TRBJ2-7, with TRBD1 matching 7 bases. V was clipped by 6 bases and J by 4 bases; unmatched bases: 15. CDR1 and CDR2 (germline): MDHEN, SYDVKM. This CDR3 is 16 amino acids long. The CDR3 here is CASRSSGRTGKYEQYF. Here the CDR3 DNA reads TGTGCCAGCAGGTCCTCCGGTAGGACAGGAAAATACGAGCAGTACTTC.

The V gene is TRBV5-1, the J gene TRBJ2-3; D unresolved. The CDR3 spans 16 residues. From germline, CDR1 is SGHRS and CDR2 YFSETQ. V was pared by 4 bases and J by 2 bases, with 17 bases between. Here the CDR3 DNA reads TGCGCCAGCAGCCTTGTACCAGTAGCCTCCACAGATACGCAGTATTTT. It encodes CASSLVPVASTDTQYF.

This clonotype was seen only a few times. CDR3 residues: CASSVAQRANNEQFF. CDR3 sequence (DNA): TGTGCCAGCAGCGTAGCCCAGCGGGCCAACAATGAGCAGTTCTTC. The J gene is TRBJ2-1, the V gene TRBV9, with D maybe TRBD2 (6 bases). Germline CDR1 SGDLS, CDR2 YYNGEE. CDR3 length: 15 residues. V lost 0 bases, J lost 5 bases, and 12 bases lay in between.

This clonotype showed up just a few times. The chain links TRBV5-1 to TRBJ2-5, with 8 bases aligning to TRBD1. J gave up 4 bases and V 0 bases, and 5 bases lay outside the gene matches. Germline V gene data show CDR1 as SGHRS and CDR2 as YFSETQ. This CDR3 has 15 residues. CDR3 region: CASSLADRGRETQYF. As DNA, the CDR3 is TGCGCCAGCAGCTTGGCCGACAGGGGTCGAGAGACCCAGTACTTC.

This clonotype was observed a handful of times. This chain uses TRBV6-5 with TRBJ2-5; D unresolved. The CDR3 consists of 16 residues. The germline V gene has CDR1 MNHEY and CDR2 SVGAGI. With 6 bases removed from V and 5 bases from J, the gap between germline ends came to 22 bases. The CDR3: CASRSSRHLTKETQYF. CDR3 nucleotides: TGTGCCAGCAGGAGTTCTCGCCACCTTACGAAGGAGACCCAGTACTTC.

This clonotype showed up just a few times. The V and J genes are TRBV7-9 and TRBJ1-4, with 8 bases fitting TRBD1. The CDR3 has 15 residues. Germline V gene lookup returns CDR1 SEHNR and CDR2 FQNEAQ (reference sequence). Unmatched junction bases numbered 8, after V lost 5 bases and J lost 6 bases. CDR3 residues: CASSPPGQADEKLFF. The CDR3 DNA sequence: TGTGCCAGCAGCCCTCCGGGACAGGCGGATGAAAAACTGTTTTTT. Drawing the rest from reference TRBV7-9 and TRBJ1-4, the complete variable domain is DTGVSQNPRHKITKRGQNVTFRCDPISEHNRLYWYRQTLGQGPEFLTYFQNEAQLEKSRLLSDRFSAERPKGSFSTLEIQRTEQGDSAMYLCASSPPGQADEKLFFGSGTQLSVL.

This clonotype has at least ten counts. This rearrangement joins TRBV12-5 to TRBJ2-7; 8 bases align to TRBD1. Germline V lookup: CDR1 LGHNT, CDR2 FRNRAP. V lost 6 bases and J lost 3; bases outside the gene matches: 4. The CDR3 extends over 13 amino acids. DNA of the CDR3: TGTGCTAGTGGGACAGGGGCTGGCTACGAGCAGTACTTC. This codes for CASGTGAGYEQYF.

This sequence joins TRBV18 and TRBJ1-5; TRBD1 is a possible D gene (6 bases). Trimming took off 4 bases at V and 0 bases at J, with 16 bases between the two ends. Germline V gives CDR1 KGHSH, CDR2 LQKENI. The CDR3 contains 17 residues. The CDR3, as DNA: TGTGCCAGCTCACAATCGTGGGGGGCAGGTAGCAATCAGCCCCAGCATTTT. Residues: CASSQSWGAGSNQPQHF.